This T cell receptor (beta chain) emerged from a study of blood T cells in healthy people across ages. Study conclusions and caveats: Long-lived donors exceeded aged donors in naive CD4+ cells and diversity.

There are a few counts of this clonotype. What it binds is unknown. Together with a sample-barcoded 5' primer, a J-beta primer mix was included in a second PCR lasting about 6 to 11 cycles. TCRdb reprocessed the 5' RACE reads with MiXCR, giving one entry per CDR3 protein. The sample contains about 1,500,000 distinct CDR3 sequences, approximately 30% of which appear only once. This sequence was found in a woman in her 30s in good health. Input material: blood.

The CDR3 DNA sequence: TGTGCCATCAGTGAGTACGCGGGGTACACTGAAGCTTTCTTT. Translated, it gives CAISEYAGYTEAFF. The rearrangement links TRBV10-3 to TRBJ1-1, with D uncertain. Trimming took off 1 base at V and 3 bases at J, with 9 bases between the two ends. Germline values: CDR1 ENHRY, CDR2 SYGVKD. CDR3 length: 14 residues.